The 3 T cell receptor beta chains listed next were all sequenced from one sample in a study of blood T cell repertoires in COVID-19. Assay used: immunoSEQ multiplex PCR; TCRdb lists only in-frame clones, some missing. Here the sample spans approximately 88,000 clones, roughly nine tenths being singletons. Sequencing used peripheral blood. Source of these receptors: a male donor with acute or convalescent COVID-19.

The V and J genes are TRBV9 and TRBJ1-4; 7 bases are shared with TRBD1. The V and J ends lost 3 bases and 7 bases, in that order; junction bases with no gene match: 9. CDR1 and CDR2 (germline): SGDLS, YYNGEE. The CDR3 has 15 residues. The CDR3 sequence is CASSARQGGSEKLFF. Written as DNA, the CDR3 is TGTGCCAGCAGCGCCCGACAGGGTGGGAGTGAAAAACTGTTTTTT. Filled out from reference TRBV9 and TRBJ1-4, the complete variable domain reads DSGVTQTPKHLITATGQRVTLRCSPRSGDLSVYWYQQSLDQGLQFLIQYYNGEERAKGNILERFSAQQFPDLHSELNLSSLELGDSALYFCASSARQGGSEKLFFGSGTQLSVL.

This clone was counted a single time. V is TRBV5-6 and J is TRBJ2-7, with a tentative D call TRBD1 (6 bases). Germline values: CDR1 SGHDT, CDR2 YYEEEE. Trimming left V 4 bases short and J 6 bases short, with 20 bases between. The CDR3 is 15 amino acids. The CDR3 region has the DNA TGTGCCAGCAGCCAAAAATACAGGGTTTGGGGCGAGCAGTACTTC. Amino acid sequence: CASSQKYRVWGEQYF.

This clone was counted a few times. The chain is built from TRBV2 and TRBJ2-7; 9 nucleotides match TRBD1. V shed 5 bases and J 3 bases; nucleotides not matched to a gene: 8. The CDR3 has 15 amino acids. Germline V gene lookup returns CDR1 SNHLY and CDR2 FYNNEI. The CDR3 loop reads CASSPPGTGSYEQYF. The CDR3 region has the DNA TGTGCCAGCAGTCCCCCCGGGACAGGGAGCTACGAGCAGTACTTC.